A selection of T cell receptor beta chains follows, all from one sample in a study of blood T cell repertoires in COVID-19. Assay used: immunoSEQ multiplex PCR; TCRdb lists only in-frame clones, some missing. The sample lists 200,000 to 250,000 clones; 85% were seen once. Source material: PBMCs or T cells enriched from blood (not recorded which). These receptors came from a woman in her forties or fifties with acute COVID-19. Both conserved end residues are part of each CDR3. Fields, in order: clone size, V gene, J gene, D gene, CDR3 protein, CDR3 DNA. The D gene is left open where the match is weak. Expanded clones get a size class; other rows say once, few or many, or leave the size out.

clone_size: NA
v_call: TRBV5-1
j_call: TRBJ1-2
d_call: NA
cdr3_aa: CASSQTGGHGYTF
cdr3_nt: TGCGCCAGCAGCCAAACAGGTGGACATGGCTACACCTTC

clone_size: NA
v_call: TRBV4-2
j_call: TRBJ2-3
d_call: NA
cdr3_aa: CASSQDGGATQYF
cdr3_nt: TGTGCCAGCAGCCAAGATGGGGGGGCTACGCAGTATTTT

clone_size: NA
v_call: TRBV27
j_call: TRBJ1-4
d_call: NA
cdr3_aa: CASSLRAPWTNEKLFF
cdr3_nt: TGTGCCAGCAGTTTGCGCGCCCCCTGGACTAATGAAAAACTGTTTTTT

clone_size: NA
v_call: TRBV27
j_call: TRBJ1-1
d_call: NA
cdr3_aa: CASTPQGTRNTEAFF
cdr3_nt: TGTGCCAGCACCCCCCAGGGAACGAGGAACACTGAAGCTTTCTTT

clone_size: NA
v_call: TRBV30
j_call: TRBJ2-7
d_call: TRBD2
cdr3_aa: CAWSAGLANYEQYF
cdr3_nt: TGTGCCTGGAGTGCGGGACTAGCCAACTACGAGCAGTACTTC

clone_size: many
v_call: TRBV4-3
j_call: TRBJ2-5
d_call: NA
cdr3_aa: CASSPALEETQYF
cdr3_nt: TGCGCCAGCAGCCCTGCCCTAGAAGAGACCCAGTACTTC

clone_size: once
v_call: TRBV9
j_call: TRBJ1-2
d_call: TRBD1
cdr3_aa: CASSGTGGFNYGYTF
cdr3_nt: TGTGCCAGCAGCGGGACAGGGGGCTTTAACTATGGCTACACCTTC

clone_size: NA
v_call: TRBV11-1
j_call: TRBJ2-5
d_call: NA
cdr3_aa: CASSWRGQRQETQYF
cdr3_nt: TGTGCCAGCAGTTGGAGGGGACAGCGTCAAGAGACCCAGTACTTC

clone_size: NA
v_call: TRBV7-8
j_call: TRBJ2-7
d_call: NA
cdr3_aa: CASSPEFLDYEQYF
cdr3_nt: TGTGCCAGCAGCCCTGAGTTTCTAGACTACGAGCAGTACTTC

clone_size: NA
v_call: TRBV5-1
j_call: TRBJ2-3
d_call: NA
cdr3_aa: CASSLRTGSTDTQYF
cdr3_nt: TGCGCCAGCAGCCTTCGGACTGGATCCACAGATACGCAGTATTTT

clone_size: NA
v_call: TRBV5-4
j_call: TRBJ1-1
d_call: NA
cdr3_aa: CASSLEQMNTEAFF
cdr3_nt: TGTGCCAGCAGCTTGGAACAGATGAACACTGAAGCTTTCTTT

clone_size: NA
v_call: TRBV5-1
j_call: TRBJ2-1
d_call: NA
cdr3_aa: CASSLPSGNEQFF
cdr3_nt: TGCGCCAGCAGCTTGCCTTCAGGGAATGAGCAGTTCTTC

clone_size: NA
v_call: TRBV13
j_call: TRBJ2-3
d_call: TRBD2
cdr3_aa: CASGFGGTKNTDTQYF
cdr3_nt: TGTGCCAGCGGTTTCGGGGGGACGAAAAACACAGATACGCAGTATTTT

clone_size: NA
v_call: TRBV19
j_call: TRBJ1-2
d_call: TRBD1
cdr3_aa: CASNDRVDGYTF
cdr3_nt: TGTGCCAGTAACGACAGGGTAGATGGCTACACCTTC

clone_size: NA
v_call: TRBV4-2
j_call: TRBJ1-2
d_call: NA
cdr3_aa: CASSQGAFNYGYTF
cdr3_nt: TGTGCCAGCAGCCAAGGGGCCTTTAACTATGGCTACACCTTC

clone_size: NA
v_call: TRBV12-5
j_call: TRBJ2-7
d_call: NA
cdr3_aa: CASGLVLLRYEQYF
cdr3_nt: TGTGCTAGTGGTTTGGTACTCTTACGCTACGAGCAGTACTTC

clone_size: NA
v_call: TRBV7-6
j_call: TRBJ1-6
d_call: TRBD1
cdr3_aa: CASSLDGTGVFGGNSPLHF
cdr3_nt: TGTGCCAGCAGCTTAGACGGGACAGGGGTATTCGGCGGTAATTCACCCCTCCACTTT

clone_size: NA
v_call: TRBV12-3/TRBV12-4
j_call: TRBJ1-6
d_call: NA
cdr3_aa: CASNSQYNSPLHF
cdr3_nt: TGTGCCAGCAATAGCCAGTATAATTCACCCCTCCACTTT

clone_size: NA
v_call: TRBV19
j_call: TRBJ1-5
d_call: TRBD1
cdr3_aa: CASSSTGDSNQPQHF
cdr3_nt: TGTGCCAGTAGCTCCACAGGGGATAGCAATCAGCCCCAGCATTTT

clone_size: NA
v_call: TRBV7-9
j_call: TRBJ2-5
d_call: NA
cdr3_aa: CASMRSKAQETQYF
cdr3_nt: TGTGCCAGCATGAGGAGTAAAGCCCAAGAGACCCAGTACTTC

clone_size: NA
v_call: TRBV6-5
j_call: TRBJ1-2
d_call: NA
cdr3_aa: CASSYDGRYTF
cdr3_nt: TGTGCCAGCAGTTACGATGGGCGCTACACCTTC

clone_size: NA
v_call: TRBV9
j_call: TRBJ2-2
d_call: TRBD1
cdr3_aa: CASSVGPGTGDTGELFF
cdr3_nt: TGTGCCAGCAGCGTTGGCCCCGGGACAGGGGACACCGGGGAGCTGTTTTTT

clone_size: NA
v_call: TRBV4-3
j_call: TRBJ1-6
d_call: NA
cdr3_aa: CASSQVGSSNSPLHF
cdr3_nt: TGCGCCAGCAGCCAAGTTGGCTCCTCAAATTCACCCCTCCACTTT

clone_size: NA
v_call: TRBV5-4
j_call: TRBJ1-1
d_call: NA
cdr3_aa: CASNVQGGDGTEAFF
cdr3_nt: TGTGCCAGCAACGTACAGGGCGGCGATGGCACTGAAGCTTTCTTT

clone_size: NA
v_call: TRBV28
j_call: TRBJ1-1
d_call: NA
cdr3_aa: CASSLSAGRTTEAFF
cdr3_nt: TGTGCCAGCAGTTTGTCGGCAGGTCGAACTACTGAAGCTTTCTTT

clone_size: NA
v_call: TRBV6-2/TRBV6-3
j_call: TRBJ2-2
d_call: TRBD1
cdr3_aa: CASSYGGQGLTGELFF
cdr3_nt: TGTGCCAGCAGTTACGGCGGACAGGGTCTCACCGGGGAGCTGTTTTTT

clone_size: NA
v_call: TRBV6-5
j_call: TRBJ1-4
d_call: NA
cdr3_aa: CASSYGAETNEKLFF
cdr3_nt: TGTGCCAGCAGTTACGGAGCCGAGACTAATGAAAAACTGTTTTTT

clone_size: NA
v_call: TRBV27
j_call: TRBJ2-2
d_call: TRBD1
cdr3_aa: CASRRQGSSVTGELFF
cdr3_nt: TGTGCCAGCAGAAGACAGGGCTCTTCGGTCACCGGGGAGCTGTTTTTT

clone_size: NA
v_call: TRBV7-6
j_call: TRBJ2-7
d_call: TRBD1
cdr3_aa: CASSPFGTGAYEQYF
cdr3_nt: TGTGCCAGCAGCCCCTTTGGGACAGGAGCCTACGAGCAGTACTTC

clone_size: NA
v_call: TRBV6-5
j_call: TRBJ2-7
d_call: TRBD1
cdr3_aa: CASSYRTGGEQYF
cdr3_nt: TGTGCCAGCAGTTACCGTACAGGGGGCGAGCAGTACTTC

clone_size: NA
v_call: TRBV6-5
j_call: TRBJ2-2
d_call: NA
cdr3_aa: CASRGTSTGELFF
cdr3_nt: TGTGCCAGCCGGGGGACCTCCACCGGGGAGCTGTTTTTT

clone_size: NA
v_call: TRBV6-5
j_call: TRBJ2-3
d_call: NA
cdr3_aa: CASSYSGGRPDTQYF
cdr3_nt: TGTGCCAGCAGTTACTCAGGGGGACGGCCAGATACGCAGTATTTT

clone_size: NA
v_call: TRBV6-5
j_call: TRBJ1-2
d_call: TRBD1
cdr3_aa: CASSYRAGGGGYTF
cdr3_nt: TGTGCCAGCAGTTACAGGGCAGGGGGCGGCGGCTACACCTTC

clone_size: NA
v_call: TRBV9
j_call: TRBJ2-3
d_call: NA
cdr3_aa: CASSVSGASTDTQYF
cdr3_nt: TGTGCCAGCAGCGTAAGCGGAGCTAGCACAGATACGCAGTATTTT